Reported below is one TCR beta chain. Its specificity is not known. These data come from a study of shared clonotypes between healthy human individuals. Overall study results and limits: The study generally estimated greater richness for naive than memory subsets. The authors expected sequencing depth to affect clonotype sharing among donors.

Produced via immunoSEQ multiplex PCR; TCRdb's table is partial and in-frame only. The sample lists over 850,000 clones; around 82% were seen once. CD4+ cell separation produced CD45RA+ naive and CD45RA-negative memory subsets. V was pared by 7 bases and J by 3 bases, with 5 bases of the junction left unmatched. Germline assignment: CDR1 SQVTM and CDR2 ANQGSEA. This CDR3 comprises 12 residues. The receptor's source is a man aged 18 to 35 in good health. Some clones in this sample may be carry-over from other donors' samples. Specimen: memory CD4+ T cells from PBMCs. As to subset: CD45RA-negative fraction. This chain joins TRBV29-1 and TRBJ2-5; 7 bases line up with TRBD2. The CDR3 spells CSGTRGEETQYF. CDR3 bases: TGCAGCGGGACTAGAGGGGAAGAGACCCAGTACTTC.